This is a list of T cell receptor beta chains from one sample in a study of T cell repertoires in cytomegalovirus infection. TCRdb recomputed calls from the reads with MiXCR, one row per CDR3 protein. The data show about 490,000 distinct CDR3 sequences, roughly 29% seen once. Sequencing was performed on PBMCs. The receptors derive from a human donor in good health (CMV status not recorded). Some clones in this sample may be carry-over from other donors' samples. Both conserved end residues are part of each CDR3. A D gene is named only where the DNA matches it firmly. Size is omitted from some rows. Given values are once, few, many or a class for expanded clones.

D: NA
J: TRBJ2-1
V: TRBV28
size: many
DNA: TGTGCCAGCAGCTCAATAGGGAGTTTGCAGTTCTTC
CDR3: CASSSIGSLQFF

D: NA
J: TRBJ1-6
V: TRBV6-5
size: once
DNA: TGTGCCAGCAGTCACCTCCTCAATTCACCCCTCCACTTT
CDR3: CASSHLLNSPLHF

D: TRBD1
J: TRBJ2-5
V: TRBV15
size: NA
DNA: TGTGCCACCAGCAGAGACCTCGGACAGGGAGAGACCCAGTACTTC
CDR3: CATSRDLGQGETQYF

D: NA
J: TRBJ1-1
V: TRBV7-2
size: NA
DNA: TGTGCCAGCAGTGCAGGGGTGAACACTGAAGCTTTCTTT
CDR3: CASSAGVNTEAFF

D: NA
J: TRBJ2-2
V: TRBV11-2
size: few
DNA: TGTGCCAGCAGCTTAGATTGGACAGTCTCCGGGGAGCTGTTTTTT
CDR3: CASSLDWTVSGELFF

D: NA
J: TRBJ2-3
V: TRBV11-2
size: NA
DNA: TGTGCCAGCAGCTCTGTGGGGACGGCGGCCGATACGCAGTATTTT
CDR3: CASSSVGTAADTQYF

D: NA
J: TRBJ2-4
V: TRBV27
size: NA
DNA: TGTGCCAGCAGTTTAGACGAGGGTCCGGCCAAAAACATTCAGTACTTC
CDR3: CASSLDEGPAKNIQYF

D: NA
J: TRBJ2-4
V: TRBV10-3
size: NA
DNA: TGTGCCATCGGGGTAGCCAAAAACATTCAGTACTTC
CDR3: CAIGVAKNIQYF

D: NA
J: TRBJ2-1
V: TRBV20-1
size: NA
DNA: TGCAGTGCTAGTGGGCCGGGACTTATCTCCTACAATGAGCAGTTCTTC
CDR3: CSASGPGLISYNEQFF

D: TRBD2
J: TRBJ2-1
V: TRBV7-2
size: many
DNA: TGTGCCAGCAGCTCCTCACTAGCGGGAGATGGTGAGCAGTTCTTC
CDR3: CASSSSLAGDGEQFF

D: TRBD1
J: TRBJ1-1
V: TRBV19
size: NA
DNA: TGTGCCAGTAGTAATCCCGAGGGGGCCGGCCCAAAAGCTTTCTTT
CDR3: CASSNPEGAGPKAFF

D: TRBD1
J: TRBJ2-3
V: TRBV7-2
size: many
DNA: TGTGCCAGCAGCTTAGTCCAGGGGGGCACAGATACGCAGTATTTT
CDR3: CASSLVQGGTDTQYF

D: NA
J: TRBJ2-7
V: TRBV7-2
size: many
DNA: TGTGCCAGCAGCTTGGGGGGAATCGGTCTATTCGAGCAGTACTTC
CDR3: CASSLGGIGLFEQYF

D: NA
J: TRBJ1-3
V: TRBV7-6
size: many
DNA: TGTGCCAGCAGCTTAGACGCTACTGGAAACACCATATATTTT
CDR3: CASSLDATGNTIYF

D: NA
J: TRBJ1-5
V: TRBV7-9
size: many
DNA: TGTGCCAGCAGCTTATTAGGTTGCAGGGGTAACCAGCCCCAGCATTTT
CDR3: CASSLLGCRGNQPQHF

D: TRBD1
J: TRBJ1-5
V: TRBV5-5
size: few
DNA: TGTGCCAGCAGCTCGGAACAGGACAGGCCGGTAGCTCAGCCCCAGCATTTT
CDR3: CASSSEQDRPVAQPQHF

D: NA
J: TRBJ2-2
V: TRBV7-3
size: many
DNA: TGTGCCAGCAGCTTAAGGCCAGAGAACACCGGGGAGCTGTTTTTT
CDR3: CASSLRPENTGELFF

D: NA
J: TRBJ1-1
V: TRBV27
size: many
DNA: TGTGCCAGCAGGCTACAGGGAGCGTCTCTCACTGAAGCTTTCTTT
CDR3: CASRLQGASLTEAFF

D: NA
J: TRBJ2-7
V: TRBV6-1
size: few
DNA: TGTGCCAGCATAGATTGGGACAACCGCTACGAGCAGTACTTC
CDR3: CASIDWDNRYEQYF

D: NA
J: TRBJ1-5
V: TRBV12-3/TRBV12-4
size: few
DNA: TGTGCCAGCGCTGGGACCAGCAATCAGCCCCAGCATTTT
CDR3: CASAGTSNQPQHF